These 15 T cell receptor beta chains share one sample of origin, sequenced in a study of quantifying T cell responses using KT2 cells. As for the study in general: TCR alpha and beta constant-region primers primed reverse transcription of RNA.

Each cDNA got a UMI-containing oligo ligated at its 3' end. First-round PCR used 4 to 5 cycles and beta primers RC1.1 and RC1.2 covering TRBC1 and TRBC2. TCRdb fed the UMI-ligation and nested PCR reads into MiXCR, producing one record per CDR3 protein. Of 50,000 to 70,000 distinct CDR3 sequences listed, 10% to 15% are singletons. The sample comprised PBMCs spiked with cells of the T cell clone KT2. The receptors were sampled from a human donor.

This clonotype was seen more than once but under ten times. CDR3 DNA: TGTGCCAGCAGTTCCCTAGGTTACGATGAGCAGTTCTTC. Protein product: CASSSLGYDEQFF. The V and J genes are TRBV2 and TRBJ2-1, with D uncertain. The ends were cut back, 5 bases at V and 8 bases at J, with 13 bases in the middle. The CDR3 covers 13 residues. The germline gives CDR1 SNHLY, CDR2 FYNNEI.

CDR3 loop: CSARDPGGRSYEQYF. The CDR3 bases are TGCAGTGCTAGAGATCCGGGTGGGCGGAGTTACGAGCAGTACTTC. This chain links TRBV20-1 with TRBJ2-7, with D uncertain. CDR1 and CDR2 from the germline V gene are DFQATT and SNEGSKA (reference sequence). The CDR3 sequence is 15 residues long. Trimming took off 0 bases at V and 4 bases at J, with 16 bases between the two ends.

The rearrangement uses TRBV6-1 and TRBJ2-7; 10 nucleotides line up with TRBD2. The CDR3 sequence is 14 residues long. Germline V gene sequence: CDR1 MNHNS, CDR2 SASEGT. V trimming: 5 bases; J trimming: 2 bases; junction bases outside the gene matches: 3. The DNA for the CDR3 is TGTGCCAGCAGTCCAGCGGGAGGGCCCTACGAGCAGTACTTC. It encodes CASSPAGGPYEQYF.

This clonotype has ten or more counts. The rearrangement links TRBV6-1 to TRBJ2-2, with 9 bases identical to TRBD1. The CDR3 sequence is 16 residues long. Germline V gene lookup returns CDR1 MNHNS and CDR2 SASEGT. Trimming took 6 bases from V and 4 from J; bases not matched to a gene: 9. The CDR3, as DNA: TGTGCCAGCAGGGCCCCGGGACAGGGTCCCACCGGGGAGCTGTTTTTT. Its translation: CASRAPGQGPTGELFF.

V is TRBV5-1 and J is TRBJ2-6; 7 positions match TRBD1. V gave up 8 bases and J gave up 13 bases; unmatched junction bases: 6. Germline CDR1 is SGHRS and CDR2 is YFSETQ. This CDR3 is built from 11 residues. The chain's CDR3 is CASRDSLVLTF. CDR3 in DNA: TGCGCCAGTCGGGACAGTCTTGTCCTGACTTTC.

The chain recombines TRBV21-1 with TRBJ2-6; TRBD1, the table's D call, lacks a check against the DNA. TRBV21-1 is a documented pseudogene. The CDR3 spans 19 residues. The CDR3 sequence: CASSKEEQGAHYGANVLTF. DNA for the CDR3: TGTGCCAGCAGCAAAGAGGAACAGGGGGCTCATTATGGGGCCAACGTCCTGACTTTC.

The chain couples TRBV5-6 to TRBJ2-2; TRBD2 is a possible D gene (5 bases). The CDR3 is 16 residues long. Germline CDR1 and CDR2: SGHDT and YYEEEE. The V end was cut by 3 bases, the J end by 3 bases, with 15 bases between. The CDR3 coding sequence is TGTGCCAGCAGCTCCTCCTATCGGGGTGACACCGGGGAGCTGTTTTTT. This translates into CASSSSYRGDTGELFF.

The chain links TRBV15 to TRBJ1-2, with 8 bases aligning to TRBD1. Trimming at V came to 3 bases and at J to 3 bases, leaving 12 bases not matched to a gene. The CDR3 is 17 residues long. CDR1 and CDR2 (germline): LNHNV, YYDKDF (reference sequence). CDR3 in DNA: TGTGCCACCAGCAGTCGAGGACAGGGACTTATATACTATGGCTACACCTTC. Translated, it gives CATSSRGQGLIYYGYTF. The variable domain in full, with the rest retrieved from reference TRBV15 and TRBJ1-2, is DAMVIQNPRYQVTQFGKPVTLSCSQTLNHNVMYWYQQKSSQAPKLLFHYYDKDFNNEADTPDNFQSRRPNTSFCFLDIRSPGLGDTAMYLCATSSRGQGLIYYGYTFGSGTRLTVV.

This chain connects TRBV12-3 or TRBV12-4 to TRBJ2-1; 10 nucleotides match TRBD2. V shed 2 bases, J shed 9 bases, and the junction held 7 bases outside the gene matches. This CDR3 has 15 amino acids. CDR3 residues: CASSLTLAGVSEQFF. The CDR3 DNA reads TGTGCCAGCAGTTTAACCCTAGCGGGGGTTTCTGAGCAGTTCTTC.

V and J are TRBV2 and TRBJ1-2; TRBD1 agrees at 7 bases. CDR1 is SNHLY and CDR2 is FYNNEI in the germline V gene. The CDR3 spans 13 residues. V trimming: 5 bases; J trimming: 5 bases; junction bases outside the gene matches: 5. The CDR3 loop is CASSPYRGYGYTF. The CDR3 nucleotides are TGTGCCAGCAGTCCATACAGGGGTTATGGCTACACCTTC.

This clonotype was seen at least ten times. V and J are TRBV24-1 and TRBJ2-7, with 7 bases fitting TRBD2. There are 14 residues in the CDR3. The J segment lost 9 bases and the V segment lost 5 bases, leaving 12 bases of the junction unmatched. The germline gives CDR1 KGHDR, CDR2 SFDVKD. The CDR3 DNA reads TGTGCCACCAGTGCGGCGGGAGAGGGGCGAAGGCAGTACTTC. Protein: CATSAAGEGRRQYF.

The chain links TRBV7-3 to TRBJ1-1, with D tentatively TRBD1 (6 bases). CDR1 is SGHTA, CDR2 FQGTGA, per germline. V was pared by 8 bases and J by 11 bases, with 15 bases between. This CDR3 spans 11 amino acids. DNA for the CDR3: TGTGCCAGCCCCTTAGGGGGGTTGGCTTTCTTT. Its protein product is CASPLGGLAFF. The complete variable domain, with remaining parts taken from reference TRBV7-3 and TRBJ1-1, reads GAGVSQTPSNKVTEKGKYVELRCDPISGHTALYWYRQSLGQGPEFLIYFQGTGAADDSGLPNDRFFAVRPEGSVSTLKIQRTERGDSAVYLCASPLGGLAFFGQGTRLTVV.

The rearrangement uses TRBV7-2 and TRBJ1-4, with D possibly matching TRBD1 (5 bases). The CDR3 contains 15 residues. V was trimmed by 1 base and J by 5 bases, leaving 11 bases between them. Germline CDR1 is SGHTA and CDR2 is FQGNSA. The chain's CDR3 is CASSLDAGKNEKLFF. The CDR3, as DNA: TGTGCCAGCAGCTTAGACGCAGGGAAGAATGAAAAACTGTTTTTT.

The table lists this clonotype with many counts. The V and J genes are TRBV6-5 and TRBJ1-5; the match to TRBD1 covers 7 bases. The CDR3 consists of 15 residues. V was pared by 5 bases and J by 7 bases, with 11 bases of the junction left unmatched. From germline, CDR1 is MNHEY and CDR2 SVGAGI. DNA of the CDR3: TGTGCCAGCAGTCCCAAAGGGGGCGCGAGGCAGCCCCAGCATTTT. Translation: CASSPKGGARQPQHF.

This clonotype was observed a few times. The CDR3 reads CASSQGGPYEQFF. CDR3 coding DNA: TGCGCCAGCAGCCAAGGTGGCCCCTATGAGCAGTTCTTC. This chain uses TRBV4-3 with TRBJ2-1; unclear D gene. Germline V gene sequence: CDR1 LGHNA, CDR2 YSLEER. Trimming cost V 1 base and J 8 bases, with 9 bases left between them. This CDR3 has 13 residues.